This T cell receptor (beta chain) was recovered during a study of spatial heterogeneity in lung cancer. This clonotype was seen a handful of times. Its antigen is unknown. Using its own MiXCR run on the 5' RACE reads, TCRdb lists one record per CDR3 protein. The repertoire holds 50,000 or so distinct CDR3 sequences, with roughly 10% as singletons. Indicated time point: sample taken at primary tumor resection. The authors sequenced whole RNA from tumor, nontumor lung or frozen PBMC without sorting. Donors were 72 untreated early-stage non-small cell lung cancer patients. Notes on the study in general: Ubiquitous expanded tumor TCRs surfaced in blood more at resection than they did at follow-up.

This CDR3 has 14 amino acids. V dropped 7 bases and J dropped 3; count of bases not matched to a gene: 8. The germline CDR1 and CDR2 sequences are MNHEY and SMNVEV (reference sequence). The rearrangement links TRBV27 to TRBJ2-5, with 7 bases aligning to TRBD1. The sample here was PBMCs, taken at surgery. This sequence originates from a female donor with early-stage non-small cell lung cancer. The CDR3, as DNA: TGTGCCAGCATGCCCACCGGGACAGAAGAGACCCAGTACTTC. This gives the protein CASMPTGTEETQYF.